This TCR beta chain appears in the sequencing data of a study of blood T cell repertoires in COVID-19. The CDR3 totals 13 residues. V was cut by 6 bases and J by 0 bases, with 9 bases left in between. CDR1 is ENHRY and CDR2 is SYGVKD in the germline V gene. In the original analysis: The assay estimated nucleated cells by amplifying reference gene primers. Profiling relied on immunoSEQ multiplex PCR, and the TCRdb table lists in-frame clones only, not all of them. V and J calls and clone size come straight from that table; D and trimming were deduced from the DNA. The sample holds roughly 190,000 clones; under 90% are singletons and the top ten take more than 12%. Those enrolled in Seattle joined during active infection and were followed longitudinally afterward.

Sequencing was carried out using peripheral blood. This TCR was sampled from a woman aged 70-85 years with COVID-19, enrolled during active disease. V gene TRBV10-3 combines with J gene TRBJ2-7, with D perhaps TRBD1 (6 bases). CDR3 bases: TGTGCCATCAGCGGGACACCCTCCTACGAGCAGTACTTC. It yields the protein CAISGTPSYEQYF.